The 30 T cell receptor beta chains in this list originate from one sample, sequenced in a study of blood T cells in healthy people across ages. It was with a sample-barcoded 5' primer and a J-beta primer mix that a second PCR of roughly 7 to 12 cycles was run. TCRdb passed the 5' RACE reads through MiXCR, listing each CDR3 protein once. The sample records hundreds of thousands of distinct CDR3 sequences, 40% to 50% being singletons. The specimen was blood. These receptors came from a man older than 75 in good health.

The chain links TRBV3-1 to TRBJ1-4, with a possible D match to TRBD1 (5 bases). This CDR3 is 15 amino acids long. The germline CDR1 and CDR2 sequences are LGHDT and YNNKEL (reference sequence). V lost 2 bases to trimming and J lost 2 bases, with 9 bases between them. CDR3 DNA sequence: TGTGCCAGCAGCCAACCGGGACGGACTAATGAAAAACTGTTTTTT. It is translated as CASSQPGRTNEKLFF.

This clonotype was counted a few times. V and J are TRBV4-3 and TRBJ1-1; unclear D gene. This CDR3 contains 14 residues. Germline CDR1 and CDR2: LGHNA and YSLEER. V was clipped by 1 base and J by 5 bases, with 11 bases between them. The CDR3 sequence: CASSQVAEKTEAFF. CDR3 bases: TGCGCCAGCAGCCAAGTGGCAGAGAAGACTGAAGCTTTCTTT.

The rearrangement uses TRBV13 and TRBJ2-7; D is perhaps TRBD1 (5 bases). Germline CDR1 PRHDT, CDR2 FYEKMQ (reference sequence). Trimming removed 1 base from V and 4 bases from J, with 11 bases in between. There are 14 residues in the CDR3. This CDR3 is CASSLDLQGYEQYF. The DNA for the CDR3 is TGTGCCAGCAGCTTAGATCTTCAGGGTTACGAGCAGTACTTC.

The genes are TRBV20-1 and TRBJ2-7; maybe TRBD2 (6 bases). The CDR3 has 11 residues. CDR1 is DFQATT, CDR2 SNEGSKA, per germline (reference sequence). V was shortened by 6 bases and J by 4 bases, with 10 bases between the two germline ends. CDR3 coding DNA: TGCAGTGCAAACCGGGAGTACGAGCAGTACTTC. Protein: CSANREYEQYF.

This chain joins TRBV10-3 and TRBJ1-5; 7 bases fit TRBD1. The V segment lost 10 bases and the J segment 1 base; nucleotides outside the gene matches: 4. Germline V gene sequence: CDR1 ENHRY, CDR2 SYGVKD. The CDR3 spans 13 residues. CDR3: CATTGTSNQPQHF. The CDR3 bases are TGTGCCACGACAGGGACGAGCAATCAGCCCCAGCATTTT.

This clonotype was picked up a small number of times. The gene calls are TRBV9 and TRBJ2-3; D ambiguous. CDR1 and CDR2 from the germline V gene are SGDLS and YYNGEE. Trimming cost V 0 bases and J 4 bases, with 6 bases left between them. This CDR3 region has 13 residues. Written as DNA, the CDR3 is TGTGCCAGCAGCGTAGTTAATTCAGATACGCAGTATTTT. It encodes CASSVVNSDTQYF.

The V call is TRBV6-5, the J call TRBJ1-1; D is uncertain. Germline V gene sequence: CDR1 MNHEY, CDR2 SVGAGI. V lost 5 bases and J 8 bases, leaving 15 bases between the germline ends. The CDR3 length is 13 residues. CDR3: CASSDDPQFEAFF. For the CDR3, the DNA is TGTGCCAGCAGTGACGACCCGCAGTTCGAAGCTTTCTTT.

This clonotype was detected a few times. The chain carries TRBV6-5 and TRBJ2-7, with a possible D match to TRBD1 (5 bases). With 2 bases removed from V and 3 bases from J, the gap between germline ends came to 20 bases. CDR1 is MNHEY, CDR2 SVGAGI, per germline. This CDR3 comprises 17 residues. CDR3 loop: CASSYPNVIRTLYEQYF. The CDR3 DNA reads as TGTGCCAGCAGTTACCCGAATGTAATCCGGACACTCTACGAGCAGTACTTC.

This clonotype was counted between two and nine times. The DNA for the CDR3 is TGCAGTGCTAAGGAGGCCCACATTCAGTACTTC. Its translation: CSAKEAHIQYF. The rearrangement joins TRBV20-1 to TRBJ2-4; a weak D match, TRBD2 (5 bases). This CDR3 has 11 residues. The germline V gene has CDR1 DFQATT and CDR2 SNEGSKA (reference sequence). The V and J ends lost 4 bases and 8 bases respectively, with 9 bases between them.

The rearrangement links TRBV27 to TRBJ1-2; tentative D call: TRBD1 (5 bases). The germline V gene encodes CDR1 MNHEY and CDR2 SMNVEV (reference sequence). V was clipped by 5 bases and J by 2 bases, with 12 bases between them. The CDR3 sequence is 14 residues long. The CDR3 coding sequence is TGTGCCAGCAGTGTTCGTGCAGGGAACTATGGCTACACCTTC. It encodes CASSVRAGNYGYTF.

This sequence joins TRBV12-3 or TRBV12-4 and TRBJ2-7; D may match TRBD1 or TRBD2 (5 bases each). This CDR3 contains 17 residues. Trimming removed 6 bases from V and 7 bases from J, with 28 bases in between. CDR3 sequence: CASSPLIFLGVHDEQYF. CDR3 sequence (DNA): TGTGCCAGCAGCCCCCTTATTTTCTTGGGGGTGCACGATGAGCAGTACTTC.

The chain recombines TRBV5-5 with TRBJ2-4; 8 bases agree with TRBD2. Unmatched junction bases numbered 14, after V lost 0 bases and J lost 6 bases. Germline V gives CDR1 SGHKS, CDR2 YYEKEE (reference sequence). The CDR3 has 18 amino acids. The CDR3 DNA reads as TGTGCCAGCAGCTTGGGGGGGGGGAATTGGCTAGCGGGAAACATTCAGTACTTC. Its translation: CASSLGGGNWLAGNIQYF.

This chain connects TRBV5-1 to TRBJ2-1; D might be TRBD1 (6 bases). The V gene's germline CDR1 is SGHRS and CDR2 YFSETQ. The CDR3 extends over 14 amino acids. The V and J ends lost 4 bases and 6 bases respectively, with 14 bases between them. DNA of the CDR3: TGCGCCAGCAGCCTACAGGGAACGAGCAATGAGCAGTTCTTC. Encoded protein: CASSLQGTSNEQFF.

In nucleotides, the CDR3 is TGTGCCAGCAGCTTCAGAGCGGGAGACACCGGGGAGCTGTTTTTT. It yields the protein CASSFRAGDTGELFF. The gene calls are TRBV7-2 and TRBJ2-2; the match to TRBD2 covers 8 bases. With V trimmed by 3 bases and J by 3 bases, 3 bases remained unmatched. This CDR3 region has 15 residues. CDR1 SGHTA and CDR2 FQGNSA come from the germline V gene.

This chain uses TRBV20-1 with TRBJ2-1; TRBD2 aligns across 9 bases. The CDR3 spans 15 residues. Germline-derived CDR1 and CDR2 are DFQATT and SNEGSKA (reference sequence). The V gene end was trimmed by 1 base and the J gene end by 3 bases; junction bases not matched to a gene: 4. This CDR3 is CSARAVAGDYNEQFF. For the CDR3, the DNA is TGCAGTGCTAGAGCCGTAGCGGGAGACTACAATGAGCAGTTCTTC.

This clonotype was recorded only once. The V and J genes are TRBV6-2 or TRBV6-3 and TRBJ2-5; 9 nucleotides line up with TRBD1. The CDR3 spans 15 residues. Germline-derived CDR1 and CDR2 are MNHEY and SVGEGT. With V trimmed by 6 bases and J by 5 bases, 10 bases remained unmatched. The CDR3 DNA reads TGTGCCAGCAGGACTTTTGGGACAGGGCCTGAGACCCAGTACTTC. Amino acids: CASRTFGTGPETQYF.

The chain links TRBV12-3 or TRBV12-4 to TRBJ1-4; D call uncertain. Between the trimmed V and J ends, which lost 6 bases and 3 bases, there was a span of 14 bases. This CDR3 contains 15 residues. DNA for the CDR3: TGTGCCAGCAGCCCGAATCAGAGGGCTAATGAAAAACTGTTTTTT. Translating it yields CASSPNQRANEKLFF.

The table lists this clonotype with a few counts. The V gene is TRBV20-1, the J gene TRBJ2-7; 7 bases line up with TRBD1. CDR1 is DFQATT, CDR2 SNEGSKA, per germline (reference sequence). The CDR3 covers 14 residues. V trimming: 6 bases; J trimming: 6 bases; junction bases outside the gene matches: 14. The CDR3 DNA sequence: TGCAGTGCCCGCGGACAGGCCGGGAAATTCGAGCAGTACTTC. Protein: CSARGQAGKFEQYF.

The chain uses TRBV4-3 and TRBJ2-3; D possibly matches TRBD1 or TRBD2 (5 bases each). Trimming stripped 4 bases from V and 4 bases from J, with 18 bases between. This CDR3 has 16 amino acids. Germline values: CDR1 LGHNA, CDR2 YSLEER. The chain's CDR3 is CASSLTGTQYADTQYF. The CDR3, as DNA: TGCGCCAGCAGCCTCACCGGGACCCAATACGCAGATACGCAGTATTTT.

This clonotype has only a few counts. In nucleotides, the CDR3 is TGCGCCAGCAGCCAAGATCCCGCTAGCGGGGGGTGGGAGACCCAGTACTTC. As protein: CASSQDPASGGWETQYF. V gene TRBV4-3 combines with J gene TRBJ2-7; 11 bases match TRBD2. The DNA end is more similar to TRBJ2-5, so the J call may be wrong. Germline CDR1 LGHNA, CDR2 YSLEER. CDR3 size: 17 residues.

This clonotype was observed a few times. The chain is built from TRBV20-1 and TRBJ2-3; 12 bases line up with TRBD2. Trimming took 0 bases from V and 1 from J; bases not matched to a gene: 5. The V gene's germline CDR1 is DFQATT and CDR2 SNEGSKA (reference sequence). The CDR3 has 17 amino acids. The CDR3 loop reads CSARDWRTSGGTDTQYF. The CDR3 DNA reads TGCAGTGCTAGAGATTGGAGGACTAGCGGGGGCACAGATACGCAGTATTTT.

This sequence joins TRBV5-1 and TRBJ1-2; no clear D gene. V dropped 0 bases and J dropped 7 bases, with 13 bases sitting between them. Germline CDR1 is SGHRS and CDR2 is YFSETQ. The CDR3 sequence is 14 residues long. CDR3 coding DNA: TGCGCCAGCAGCTTGGCCAGTTCATTCGGTGGCTACACCTTC. Translating it yields CASSLASSFGGYTF.

The J gene is TRBJ1-1, the V gene TRBV12-3 or TRBV12-4; no definite D call. V lost 5 bases, J lost 5 bases, and 6 bases lay in between. This CDR3 comprises 11 residues. In DNA, the CDR3 is TGTGCCAGCAGTATCAGAACTGAAGCTTTCTTT. As protein: CASSIRTEAFF.

In its sample, this clonotype was seen a few times. This chain joins TRBV7-2 and TRBJ2-5; 7 nucleotides match TRBD1. The trim removed 7 bases at V and 5 bases at J, leaving 7 bases unmatched. The CDR3 is made up of 13 amino acids. Germline V gives CDR1 SGHTA, CDR2 FQGNSA. In DNA form, the CDR3 reads TGTGCCAGCAACAAGGGGGCGGTGGAGACCCAGTACTTC. Its protein product is CASNKGAVETQYF.

The rearrangement joins TRBV4-2 to TRBJ1-6, with TRBD1 as a possible D gene (5 bases). The CDR3 sequence is 17 residues long. V was trimmed by 0 bases and J by 7 bases, leaving 16 bases between them. The germline V gene encodes CDR1 LGHNA and CDR2 YNFKEQ. CDR3: CASSQEGVSCGNSPLHF. Written as DNA, the CDR3 is TGTGCCAGCAGCCAAGAAGGGGTCAGCTGTGGGAATTCACCCCTCCACTTT.

This clonotype has a single count. This may arise from a read error, as a much more abundant clone is one base away. For the CDR3, the DNA is TGTGCCAGCAGTTCTGGGCTGCACAGGGGAAGAACCTACAATGAGCAGTACTTC. It encodes CASSSGLHRGRTYNEQYF. The chain has TRBV6-2 or TRBV6-3 and TRBJ2-5, with TRBD1 identical over 7 bases. Germline lookup yields CDR1 MNHEY and CDR2 SVGEGT. The V gene end was trimmed by 4 bases and the J gene end by 11 bases; junction bases not matched to a gene: 25. This CDR3 comprises 18 residues.

CDR3 amino acids: CATTEGGRETQYF. CDR3 in DNA: TGTGCTACCACTGAGGGTGGACGAGAGACCCAGTACTTC. The chain has TRBV12-5 and TRBJ2-7, with D tentatively TRBD2 (5 bases). The DNA end is a closer match to TRBJ2-5, so the J assignment may be wrong. CDR3 length: 13 amino acids. From germline, CDR1 is LGHNT and CDR2 FRNRAP.

This clonotype was seen once. This chain links TRBV19 with TRBJ2-3; 10 bases align to TRBD2. V was clipped by 6 bases and J by 9 bases; unmatched bases: 9. CDR3 length equals 14 residues. The germline V gene encodes CDR1 LNHDA and CDR2 SQIVND (reference sequence). The CDR3 is CASRPGLASGTQYF. The CDR3 bases are TGTGCCAGTAGGCCGGGACTAGCGTCGGGAACGCAGTATTTT.

The chain employs TRBV7-9 and TRBJ2-7; 7 nucleotides line up with TRBD1. The junction had 7 bases not matched to a gene; V was cut back by 6 bases and J by 2 bases. Germline V gene lookup returns CDR1 SEHNR and CDR2 FQNEAQ (reference sequence). The CDR3 spans 14 residues. In nucleotides, the CDR3 is TGTGCCAGCAGGCCTCCGGGACAGCCCTACGAGCAGTACTTC. Its translation: CASRPPGQPYEQYF.

V gene TRBV11-2 combines with J gene TRBJ2-1, with a possible D match to TRBD2 (6 bases). V gave up 0 bases and J gave up 12 bases, with 9 bases separating them. In germline, CDR1 is SGHAT, CDR2 FQNNGV. This CDR3 spans 12 amino acids. The CDR3 region is CASSLEEGGQFF. The CDR3 DNA reads as TGTGCCAGCAGCTTAGAGGAGGGAGGGCAGTTCTTC.